This T cell receptor (beta chain) was recovered during a study of tumor and adjacent non-tumor tissue in lung cancer. On the study more broadly: The patients, 10 to 11 men and 4 to 6 women, were about 30 to 85 with stage I to III disease.

In regard to this clonotype: Its matching antigen is unknown.

RNA was extracted from bulk tissue without any cell sorting. Distant lung tissue was collected more than 3 cm away from the tumor edge. Chemotherapy-naive patients with new lung cancer underwent thoracic surgery in China, August–November 2014. TCRbeta libraries were built with three rounds of nested PCR, modified from ARM-PCR. TCRdb called the multiplex PCR reads again in MiXCR, with one record for every CDR3 protein. The data show around 99,000 distinct CDR3 sequences, about 63% seen once. Study outcomes and limitations: Tumor TCR diversity, when higher, was linked to shorter survival.

Trimming took off 10 bases at V and 6 bases at J, with 13 bases between the two ends. The CDR3 has 12 residues. Germline V gene lookup returns CDR1 MNHEY and CDR2 SVGEGT. Source material: distant non-tumor lung tissue. The rearrangement links TRBV6-2 or TRBV6-3 to TRBJ2-1; D is undetermined. The receptor was isolated from a man aged 60 to 69 with non-small cell lung cancer. As DNA, the CDR3 is TGTGCCATTACCCACCGGACCAATGAGCAGTTCTTC. It encodes CAITHRTNEQFF.